These T cell receptor beta chains were read from a single sample in a study of shared clonotypes between healthy human individuals. Some clones are missing from TCRdb's copy, which holds only in-frame ones; the method was immunoSEQ multiplex PCR. The table has millions of clones, more than 85% seen once. The material sequenced was naive CD4+ T cells from PBMCs. These receptors came from a man aged 18 to 35 in good health. Some clones in this sample may be carry-over from other donors' samples. Both conserved end residues are part of each CDR3. D genes are given only for firm matches. Where a row states a size, it is once, few, many or the class of an expanded clone; other rows omit it.

. | TRBJ1-5 | . | TRBV19 | CASSIISGSEYNQPQHF | TGTGCCAGTAGTATAATATCGGGGTCAGAATATAATCAGCCCCAGCATTTT
. | TRBJ2-5 | . | TRBV28 | CASSPGREETQYF | TGTGCCAGCAGTCCTGGACGCGAAGAGACCCAGTACTTC
once | TRBJ1-2 | . | TRBV6-5 | CASRRDRNYGYTF | TGTGCCAGCCGACGAGACAGGAACTATGGCTACACCTTC
. | TRBJ1-4 | TRBD1 | TRBV9 | CASSRRGEGAANEKLFF | TGTGCCAGCAGCAGGCGAGGGGAGGGGGCAGCTAATGAAAAACTGTTTTTT
. | TRBJ1-5 | TRBD1 | TRBV19 | CASSPEDRGIDQPQHF | TGTGCCAGTAGTCCCGAAGACAGGGGGATCGATCAGCCCCAGCATTTT
. | TRBJ2-1 | TRBD2 | TRBV5-4 | CASSLKRGLSYNEQFF | TGTGCCAGCAGCCTAAAGCGGGGGCTCTCCTACAATGAGCAGTTCTTC
. | TRBJ2-1 | TRBD1 | TRBV9 | CASSVAWDRGGHEQFF | TGTGCCAGCAGCGTAGCTTGGGACAGGGGAGGTCATGAGCAGTTCTTC
. | TRBJ2-1 | TRBD2 | TRBV7-2 | CASSLRLAGYVQFF | TGTGCCAGCAGCTTAAGACTAGCGGGATACGTGCAGTTCTTC
. | TRBJ1-1 | . | TRBV7-9 | CASNHNPENEAFF | TGTGCCAGCAACCACAACCCGGAAAATGAAGCTTTCTTT
once | TRBJ2-1 | TRBD2 | TRBV4-1 | CASSQDRASGSSYNEQFF | TGCGCCAGCAGCCAAGATAGGGCTAGCGGGAGCTCCTACAATGAGCAGTTCTTC
. | TRBJ2-5 | . | TRBV28 | CASSPYRSHQETQYF | TGTGCCAGCAGTCCGTACAGGAGCCACCAAGAGACCCAGTACTTC
. | TRBJ1-4 | TRBD1 | TRBV18 | CASRQGSTNEKLFF | TGTGCCTCCAGACAGGGGTCAACTAATGAAAAACTGTTTTTT
once | TRBJ2-7 | TRBD1 | TRBV2 | CASSGTGTPIEQYF | TGTGCCAGCAGTGGGACAGGAACTCCTATCGAGCAGTACTTC
. | TRBJ2-6 | TRBD1 | TRBV30 | CAWSRSRTGVSGANVLTF | TGTGCCTGGAGTCGATCCCGGACAGGGGTTTCTGGGGCCAACGTCCTGACTTTC
. | TRBJ2-1 | . | TRBV2 | CASPGGITEADNEQFF | TGTGCCAGCCCAGGGGGGATCACGGAAGCAGACAATGAGCAGTTCTTC
. | TRBJ2-5 | . | TRBV7-9 | CASSPTGIGEQYF | TGTGCCAGCAGCCCGACGGGGATAGGGGAGCAGTACTTC
. | TRBJ2-3 | . | TRBV9 | CASSGNPDTNTDTQYF | TGTGCCAGCAGCGGAAACCCAGACACAAACACAGATACGCAGTATTTT
. | TRBJ2-5 | . | TRBV9 | CASSVAVGRGETQYF | TGTGCCAGCAGCGTAGCTGTCGGCAGAGGGGAGACCCAGTACTTC
. | TRBJ2-5 | . | TRBV6-6 | CASSYSQETQYF | TGTGCCAGCAGTTATAGCCAAGAGACCCAGTACTTC
. | TRBJ2-6 | . | TRBV2 | CASREWDGYSGANVLTF | TGTGCCAGCAGGGAGTGGGACGGGTACTCTGGGGCCAACGTCCTGACTTTC
. | TRBJ2-1 | TRBD2 | TRBV5-1 | CASSWSGAYNEQFF | TGCGCCAGCAGTTGGAGCGGGGCCTACAATGAGCAGTTCTTC
. | TRBJ2-7 | TRBD2 | TRBV6-5 | CASSIRGGLSYEQYF | TGTGCCAGCAGTATACGGGGAGGGCTCTCCTACGAGCAGTACTTC
. | TRBJ1-2 | TRBD1 | TRBV18 | CASSNNPGQGAYGYTF | TGTGCCAGCTCAAATAACCCGGGACAGGGGGCTTATGGCTACACCTTC
. | TRBJ2-7 | . | TRBV28 | CASSGRTYEQYF | TGTGCCAGCAGCGGCCGAACCTACGAGCAGTACTTC
few | TRBJ1-1 | . | TRBV25-1 | CASYNGLNTEAFF | TGTGCCAGCTATAATGGATTGAACACTGAAGCTTTCTTT
. | TRBJ2-5 | . | TRBV19 | CASSIRQGRWETQYF | TGTGCCAGTAGTATAAGGCAGGGGCGATGGGAGACCCAGTACTTC
. | TRBJ2-2 | TRBD1 | TRBV28 | CASSTTGQGAGELFF | TGTGCCAGCAGTACAACCGGACAGGGGGCAGGGGAGCTGTTTTTT
. | TRBJ2-1 | TRBD2 | TRBV7-2 | CASSLLLAGVNEQFF | TGTGCCAGCAGCTTGTTGCTAGCGGGAGTCAATGAGCAGTTCTTC